These 9 T cell receptor beta chains came from one sample sequenced in a study of T cells in Graves' hyperthyroidism and ophthalmopathy. Regions amplified from RNA transcripts were the TCR beta CDR3 regions. An initial round of RT-PCR targeting the TCR CDR3 relied on the HTBI primer set. TCRdb reanalysed the multiplex PCR reads using MiXCR and keeps one entry per CDR3 protein. The table shows some 510,000 distinct CDR3 sequences, with 20% occurring only once. Sequenced sample: blood. The receptors stem from a man in his late teens or twenties with Graves' hyperthyroidism.

This chain connects TRBV6-2 or TRBV6-3 to TRBJ1-5; no clear D gene. Germline-derived CDR1 and CDR2 are MNHEY and SVGEGT. The CDR3 has 17 residues. Trimming shortened V by 4 bases and J by 2 bases, and 18 bases separated the two germline ends. The CDR3 loop reads CASSLEFRQEGNQPQHF. The CDR3 DNA is TGTGCCAGCAGTTTAGAATTTAGGCAGGAGGGCAATCAGCCCCAGCATTTT.

This clonotype was counted at least ten times. The chain carries TRBV20-1 and TRBJ1-2; 10 nucleotides agree with TRBD1. Germline loops: CDR1 DFQATT, CDR2 SNEGSKA (reference sequence). V trimming: 7 bases; J trimming: 4 bases; junction bases outside the gene matches: 9. The CDR3 length is 14 residues. CDR3 sequence reads: CSETDRGLGYGYTF. Written as DNA, the CDR3 is TGCAGTGAAACGGACAGGGGGTTGGGCTATGGCTACACCTTC.

This clonotype was recorded many times. The chain links TRBV30 to TRBJ2-5; no firm D call. Trimming took 0 bases from V and 1 from J, leaving 0 bases between them. Per the germline V gene, CDR1 is GTSNPN and CDR2 is SVGIG (reference sequence). The CDR3 runs 11 residues. In DNA form, the CDR3 reads TGTGCCTGGAGTGTCCAAGAGACCCAGTACTTC. Amino acid sequence: CAWSVQETQYF.

In this sample, this clonotype turned up a few times. This may come from a read error, since a much larger clone is one base off. The chain recombines TRBV20-1 with TRBJ2-4, with D unresolved. This CDR3 spans 13 amino acids. Germline V gene data show CDR1 as DFQATT and CDR2 as SNEGSKA (reference sequence). Written as DNA, the CDR3 is TGCAGTGCTAGTGGGTGGACCAAAAACATTAAGTACTTC. Translation: CSASGWTKNIKYF.

This clonotype has just a few counts. The chain couples TRBV6-1 to TRBJ1-2; TRBD1 matches at 10 bases. V dropped 7 bases and J dropped 4; count of bases not matched to a gene: 9. The CDR3 covers 15 residues. Germline loops: CDR1 MNHNS, CDR2 SASEGT. CDR3 bases: TGTGCCAGCAACCCGGGACAGGGGCTTCCCTATGGCTACACCTTC. This codes for CASNPGQGLPYGYTF.

J is TRBJ1-6 and V is TRBV12-3 or TRBV12-4; no clear D gene. CDR3 length equals 14 residues. The germline V and J ends were trimmed by 3 bases and 8 bases, with 11 bases remaining between them. The CDR3 DNA sequence: TGTGCCAGCAGTTTCCCGGCCCAATATTCACCCCTCCACTTT. It translates to CASSFPAQYSPLHF.

This clonotype was counted at least ten times. The gene calls are TRBV6-1 and TRBJ1-2; possibly TRBD1 for D (6 bases). V lost 4 bases and J lost 3, with 9 bases in between. The germline V gene encodes CDR1 MNHNS and CDR2 SASEGT. The CDR3 sequence is 13 residues long. CDR3 DNA: TGTGCCAGCAGTGGTACAGGGTACTATGGCTACACCTTC. This codes for CASSGTGYYGYTF.

This clonotype was observed a few times. The J gene is TRBJ2-5, the V gene TRBV7-2; 9 bases fit TRBD2. V shed 3 bases, J shed 3 bases, and the junction held 5 bases outside the gene matches. Germline CDR1 is SGHTA and CDR2 is FQGNSA. The CDR3 is 15 residues long. The CDR3 DNA sequence: TGTGCCAGCAGCTTTTCCGGCGGGAGGGAAGAGACCCAGTACTTC. It is translated as CASSFSGGREETQYF. Drawing the rest from reference TRBV7-2 and TRBJ2-5, the complete variable domain is GAGVSQSPSNKVTEKGKDVELRCDPISGHTALYWYRQSLGQGLEFLIYFQGNSAPDKSGLPSDRFSAERTGGSVSTLTIQRTQQEDSAVYLCASSFSGGREETQYFGPGTRLLVL.

This clonotype was observed at least ten times. V gene TRBV19 combines with J gene TRBJ1-1, with a weak D call TRBD1 (5 bases). Germline V gene lookup returns CDR1 LNHDA and CDR2 SQIVND (reference sequence). The ends were cut back, 2 bases at V and 2 bases at J, with 9 bases in the middle. The CDR3 is made up of 14 amino acids. As DNA, the CDR3 is TGTGCCAGTAGTATACCGGGGGGAAACACTGAAGCTTTCTTT. Protein product: CASSIPGGNTEAFF.